The clone carrying this T cell receptor beta chain was found a few times. The data were obtained in a study of CD8+CD57+ T cells in acquired aplastic anemia. Patients included in sequencing had previously demonstrated CD8+CD57+ cell expansion by flow cytometry. Patients had received no therapy at the time of blood sampling. The study profiled TCR beta VDJ and CDR3 using genomic DNA as template. TCRdb ran MiXCR on the reads and lists one entry per CDR3 protein. The sample comprises around 430,000 distinct CDR3 sequences, approximately 32% of which are singletons, and around 0.82% rests with the top ten. The V end was cut by 5 bases, the J end by 8 bases, with 10 bases between. The CDR3 totals 12 residues. Germline assignment: CDR1 SGHRS and CDR2 YFSETQ.

The chain links TRBV5-1 to TRBJ1-4; tentatively, D is TRBD1 (6 bases). The sequence came from a human donor with aplastic anemia. The sample consisted of sorted CD4+, CD8+, or CD8+CD57+ T cells (not recorded which) from PBMCs. The CDR3 DNA follows: TGCGCCAGCAGGACGGACAGAGAAAAACTGTTTTTT. The encoded protein is CASRTDREKLFF.